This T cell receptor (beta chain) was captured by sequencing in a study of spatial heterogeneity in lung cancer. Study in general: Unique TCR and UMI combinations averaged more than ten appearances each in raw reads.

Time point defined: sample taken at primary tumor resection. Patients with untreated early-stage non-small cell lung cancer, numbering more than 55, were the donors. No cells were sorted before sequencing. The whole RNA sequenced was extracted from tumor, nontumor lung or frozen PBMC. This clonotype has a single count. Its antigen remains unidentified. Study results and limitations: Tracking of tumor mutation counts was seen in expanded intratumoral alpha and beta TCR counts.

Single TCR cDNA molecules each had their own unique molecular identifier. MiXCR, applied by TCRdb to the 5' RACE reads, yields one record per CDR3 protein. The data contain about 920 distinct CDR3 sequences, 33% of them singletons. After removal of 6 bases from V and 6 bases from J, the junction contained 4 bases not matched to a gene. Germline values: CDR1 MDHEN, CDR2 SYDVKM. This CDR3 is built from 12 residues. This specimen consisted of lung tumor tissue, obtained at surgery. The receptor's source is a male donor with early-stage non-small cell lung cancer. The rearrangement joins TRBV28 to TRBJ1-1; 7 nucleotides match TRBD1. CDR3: CASRTGIAEAFF. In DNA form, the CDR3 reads TGTGCCAGCAGGACAGGGATCGCTGAAGCTTTCTTT.